This T cell receptor (beta chain) was sequenced during a study of lymphopenia after photon versus proton radiotherapy. The CDR3 sequence is 12 residues long. CDR1 and CDR2 from the germline V gene are LNHNV and YYDKDF (reference sequence). Trimming removed 1 base at V and 7 bases at J, with 5 bases between. About this clone itself: The antigen remains undetermined.

Study observations and caveats: Better survival with proton therapy was suggested as possible, not demonstrated. Photon-treated patients lost naive T cells and TCR diversity; proton-treated stayed stable. Post-nadir diversity loss with photons came from oligoclonal expansion, particularly CD8+ Temra cells. In patients who died, overall survival fell as post-nadir TCR diversity dropped more.

TCRdb's table, derived via immunoSEQ multiplex PCR, lists solely in-frame clones and lacks some. This sample has some 55,000 clones, with approximately 82% found just once. The sequencing used peripheral blood, collected from a patient treated with photon-based radiotherapy. This receptor was taken from a man in his fifties with gastric cancer. This chain joins TRBV15 and TRBJ1-5; no clear D. The chain's CDR3 is CATSRGSQPQHF. The DNA for the CDR3 is TGTGCCACCAGCAGAGGGTCCCAGCCCCAGCATTTT.